The 14 T cell receptor beta chains below all came from one sample that was sequenced in a study of Graves' ophthalmopathy and Graves' hyperthyroidism. Researchers took RNA transcripts and amplified TCR beta CDR3 regions from them. Second-round multiplex PCR came after first-round RT-PCR with HTBI primers. TCRdb ran MiXCR on the multiplex PCR reads and lists one entry per CDR3 protein. Of over a million distinct CDR3 sequences listed, about 40% are singletons. The sequenced material came from peripheral blood or thyroid tissue (not recorded which). Receptor source: an adult man with Graves' hyperthyroidism.

CDR3 amino acids: CSASRREGHETQYF. In nucleotides, the CDR3 is TGCAGTGCCTCCCGGCGGGAGGGCCATGAGACCCAGTACTTC. The chain couples TRBV20-1 to TRBJ2-5; 9 bases align to TRBD2. The CDR3 is 14 amino acids. V gave up 6 bases and J gave up 5 bases; unmatched junction bases: 10. Germline-derived CDR1 and CDR2 are DFQATT and SNEGSKA (reference sequence).

This clonotype was counted many times. The chain employs TRBV11-2 and TRBJ2-2, with TRBD1 as a possible D gene (6 bases). Germline-derived CDR1 and CDR2 are SGHAT and FQNNGV. Trimming took off 1 base at V and 7 bases at J, with 16 bases between the two ends. The CDR3 totals 16 residues. The CDR3 loop reads CASSLGHRESIGELFF. As DNA, the CDR3 is TGTGCCAGCAGCTTAGGCCACAGGGAGAGCATCGGGGAGCTGTTTTTT. Supplemented by reference TRBV11-2 and TRBJ2-2, the full variable domain reads EAGVAQSPRYKIIEKRQSVAFWCNPISGHATLYWYQQILGQGPKLLIQFQNNGVVDDSQLPKDRFSAERLKGVDSTLKIQPAKLEDSAVYLCASSLGHRESIGELFFGEGSRLTVL.

Comment on this clonotype: At one end the junction does not follow the germline gene, possibly because of a read error. This sequence joins TRBV5-1 and TRBJ2-7, with unresolved D. The CDR3 is made up of 9 amino acids. Germline CDR1 is SGHRS and CDR2 is YFSETQ. Here the CDR3 DNA reads TGCGCCAGCAGCTACGGGCAGAACTTC. Protein: CASSYGQNF.

This clonotype was seen at least ten times. The chain uses TRBV9 and TRBJ2-5; unclear D gene. Germline CDR1 is SGDLS and CDR2 is YYNGEE. Trimming cost V 4 bases and J 6 bases, with 13 bases left between them. The CDR3 contains 13 residues. The CDR3: CASSPSPYQTQYF. CDR3 in DNA: TGTGCCAGCAGCCCCTCCCCTTATCAGACCCAGTACTTC.

V and J are TRBV25-1 and TRBJ1-2, with D perhaps TRBD1 (5 bases). Per germline, CDR1 MGHDK and CDR2 SYGVNS. V lost 6 bases and J 9 bases, leaving 14 bases between the germline ends. The CDR3 contains 12 residues. CDR3 loop: CASRSRGVSYTF. The CDR3 DNA sequence: TGTGCCAGCAGATCCCGGGGCGTAAGCTACACCTTC.

The chain joins TRBV10-3 to TRBJ1-1; 7 positions agree with TRBD1. CDR3 length equals 15 residues. In germline, CDR1 is ENHRY, CDR2 SYGVKD. V dropped 2 bases and J dropped 1; count of bases not matched to a gene: 4. DNA of the CDR3: TGTGCCATCAGTGAGCGGGACAGAAAGAACACTGAAGCTTTCTTT. This sequence encodes CAISERDRKNTEAFF.

The rearrangement joins TRBV20-1 to TRBJ2-3, with D hard to call. The CDR3 spans 15 residues. The germline V gene encodes CDR1 DFQATT and CDR2 SNEGSKA (reference sequence). V lost 3 bases and J lost 2, with 15 bases in between. The CDR3 loop is CSASRAASSTDTQYF. The CDR3 coding sequence is TGCAGTGCTAGCCGGGCGGCCTCTTCCACAGATACGCAGTATTTT.

The chain has TRBV9 and TRBJ1-2; tentatively, D is TRBD1 (5 bases). V lost 1 base and J lost 5, with 18 bases in between. The germline V gene has CDR1 SGDLS and CDR2 YYNGEE. There are 16 residues in the CDR3. In nucleotides, the CDR3 is TGTGCCAGCAGCGTACGACTCTCGGACGGGGGATATGGCTACACCTTC. This translates into CASSVRLSDGGYGYTF. Based on the CDR3 plus reference TRBV9 and TRBJ1-2, the full variable domain is DSGVTQTPKHLITATGQRVTLRCSPRSGDLSVYWYQQSLDQGLQFLIQYYNGEERAKGNILERFSAQQFPDLHSELNLSSLELGDSALYFCASSVRLSDGGYGYTFGSGTRLTVV.

This clonotype was seen a handful of times. The chain joins TRBV20-1 to TRBJ2-7, with TRBD1 matching 7 bases. Germline trimming cut 2 bases from V and 4 bases from J; bases unmatched to any gene: 11. From germline, CDR1 is DFQATT and CDR2 SNEGSKA (reference sequence). This CDR3 has 15 amino acids. CDR3 loop: CSARRDRVRGYEQYF. As DNA, the CDR3 is TGCAGTGCTAGACGCGACAGGGTGAGGGGATACGAGCAGTACTTC.

This clonotype appeared a few times. The gene calls are TRBV4-1 and TRBJ1-3; D is unresolved. The CDR3 is 17 amino acids. The germline V and J ends were trimmed by 1 base and 0 bases, with 13 bases remaining between them. Germline V lookup: CDR1 MGHRA, CDR2 YSYEKL. CDR3 nucleotides: TGCGCCAGCAGCCAAGGGGCGGGCTCTTTCTCTGGAAACACCATATATTTT. It codes for CASSQGAGSFSGNTIYF.

The sample holds many counts of this clonotype. V is TRBV12-3 or TRBV12-4 and J is TRBJ1-1; perhaps TRBD1 as D (5 bases). V was trimmed by 2 bases and J by 4 bases, leaving 8 bases between them. This CDR3 spans 13 amino acids. CDR3 amino acids: CASSLLGGTEAFF. CDR3 bases: TGTGCCAGCAGTTTACTGGGGGGCACTGAAGCTTTCTTT.

J is TRBJ2-7 and V is TRBV4-2; D could derive from TRBD1 or TRBD2 (5 bases each). CDR3 length: 15 residues. Germline lookup yields CDR1 LGHNA and CDR2 YNFKEQ. V was trimmed by 5 bases and J by 3 bases, leaving 17 bases between them. The CDR3 sequence: CASSAWGSTLYEQYF. The CDR3 DNA reads TGTGCCAGCAGCGCCTGGGGGTCTACCCTCTACGAGCAGTACTTC.

The rearrangement joins TRBV24-1 to TRBJ2-5, with D perhaps TRBD1 (6 bases). Trimming pared 7 bases from V and 2 bases from J, leaving 16 bases between. The CDR3 contains 15 residues. Per germline, CDR1 KGHDR and CDR2 SFDVKD. CDR3 DNA sequence: TGTGCCACCAGGGGAACAGGGACCCAACAAGAGACCCAGTACTTC. Its protein product is CATRGTGTQQETQYF.

This clonotype showed up many times. This chain uses TRBV20-1 with TRBJ1-1; a possible D gene is TRBD1 (6 bases). Germline assignment: CDR1 DFQATT and CDR2 SNEGSKA (reference sequence). With 0 bases removed from V and 7 bases from J, the gap between germline ends came to 12 bases. The CDR3 totals 13 residues. The CDR3 sequence: CSAREGLDSEAFF. CDR3 in DNA: TGCAGTGCTAGAGAGGGTCTGGACAGTGAAGCTTTCTTT.